The sequence of this TCR beta chain was determined in a study of low-dose radiotherapy and immunotherapy resistance in tumors. The table lists this clonotype with many counts. Germline V gene sequence: CDR1 SQVTM, CDR2 ANQGSEA. CDR3 length equals 14 residues. Trimming removed 8 bases from V and 10 bases from J; junction bases left unmatched: 10. Time point: before trial treatment. cDNA synthesis used a TRAV/TRBV-specific primer set for both chains. TCRs underwent 20 PCR cycles of amplification with a constant-region primer and V-primer adapter. mRNA, after isolation, was amplified by in vitro transcription. TCRdb redid the calling of the reads with MiXCR, one entry per CDR3 protein. The sample gives 70,000 to 95,000 distinct CDR3 sequences, roughly a sixth of which show up once; approximately 2.8% is in the top ten.

V gene TRBV29-1 combines with J gene TRBJ2-1, with 14 nucleotides matching TRBD2. The TCR was taken from a male donor with prostate cancer. This sample comprised PBMCs, obtained before treatment. This chain's CDR3 is CSTTGTSGGAEQFF. DNA of the CDR3: TGCAGCACCACCGGGACTAGCGGGGGCGCAGAGCAGTTCTTC.